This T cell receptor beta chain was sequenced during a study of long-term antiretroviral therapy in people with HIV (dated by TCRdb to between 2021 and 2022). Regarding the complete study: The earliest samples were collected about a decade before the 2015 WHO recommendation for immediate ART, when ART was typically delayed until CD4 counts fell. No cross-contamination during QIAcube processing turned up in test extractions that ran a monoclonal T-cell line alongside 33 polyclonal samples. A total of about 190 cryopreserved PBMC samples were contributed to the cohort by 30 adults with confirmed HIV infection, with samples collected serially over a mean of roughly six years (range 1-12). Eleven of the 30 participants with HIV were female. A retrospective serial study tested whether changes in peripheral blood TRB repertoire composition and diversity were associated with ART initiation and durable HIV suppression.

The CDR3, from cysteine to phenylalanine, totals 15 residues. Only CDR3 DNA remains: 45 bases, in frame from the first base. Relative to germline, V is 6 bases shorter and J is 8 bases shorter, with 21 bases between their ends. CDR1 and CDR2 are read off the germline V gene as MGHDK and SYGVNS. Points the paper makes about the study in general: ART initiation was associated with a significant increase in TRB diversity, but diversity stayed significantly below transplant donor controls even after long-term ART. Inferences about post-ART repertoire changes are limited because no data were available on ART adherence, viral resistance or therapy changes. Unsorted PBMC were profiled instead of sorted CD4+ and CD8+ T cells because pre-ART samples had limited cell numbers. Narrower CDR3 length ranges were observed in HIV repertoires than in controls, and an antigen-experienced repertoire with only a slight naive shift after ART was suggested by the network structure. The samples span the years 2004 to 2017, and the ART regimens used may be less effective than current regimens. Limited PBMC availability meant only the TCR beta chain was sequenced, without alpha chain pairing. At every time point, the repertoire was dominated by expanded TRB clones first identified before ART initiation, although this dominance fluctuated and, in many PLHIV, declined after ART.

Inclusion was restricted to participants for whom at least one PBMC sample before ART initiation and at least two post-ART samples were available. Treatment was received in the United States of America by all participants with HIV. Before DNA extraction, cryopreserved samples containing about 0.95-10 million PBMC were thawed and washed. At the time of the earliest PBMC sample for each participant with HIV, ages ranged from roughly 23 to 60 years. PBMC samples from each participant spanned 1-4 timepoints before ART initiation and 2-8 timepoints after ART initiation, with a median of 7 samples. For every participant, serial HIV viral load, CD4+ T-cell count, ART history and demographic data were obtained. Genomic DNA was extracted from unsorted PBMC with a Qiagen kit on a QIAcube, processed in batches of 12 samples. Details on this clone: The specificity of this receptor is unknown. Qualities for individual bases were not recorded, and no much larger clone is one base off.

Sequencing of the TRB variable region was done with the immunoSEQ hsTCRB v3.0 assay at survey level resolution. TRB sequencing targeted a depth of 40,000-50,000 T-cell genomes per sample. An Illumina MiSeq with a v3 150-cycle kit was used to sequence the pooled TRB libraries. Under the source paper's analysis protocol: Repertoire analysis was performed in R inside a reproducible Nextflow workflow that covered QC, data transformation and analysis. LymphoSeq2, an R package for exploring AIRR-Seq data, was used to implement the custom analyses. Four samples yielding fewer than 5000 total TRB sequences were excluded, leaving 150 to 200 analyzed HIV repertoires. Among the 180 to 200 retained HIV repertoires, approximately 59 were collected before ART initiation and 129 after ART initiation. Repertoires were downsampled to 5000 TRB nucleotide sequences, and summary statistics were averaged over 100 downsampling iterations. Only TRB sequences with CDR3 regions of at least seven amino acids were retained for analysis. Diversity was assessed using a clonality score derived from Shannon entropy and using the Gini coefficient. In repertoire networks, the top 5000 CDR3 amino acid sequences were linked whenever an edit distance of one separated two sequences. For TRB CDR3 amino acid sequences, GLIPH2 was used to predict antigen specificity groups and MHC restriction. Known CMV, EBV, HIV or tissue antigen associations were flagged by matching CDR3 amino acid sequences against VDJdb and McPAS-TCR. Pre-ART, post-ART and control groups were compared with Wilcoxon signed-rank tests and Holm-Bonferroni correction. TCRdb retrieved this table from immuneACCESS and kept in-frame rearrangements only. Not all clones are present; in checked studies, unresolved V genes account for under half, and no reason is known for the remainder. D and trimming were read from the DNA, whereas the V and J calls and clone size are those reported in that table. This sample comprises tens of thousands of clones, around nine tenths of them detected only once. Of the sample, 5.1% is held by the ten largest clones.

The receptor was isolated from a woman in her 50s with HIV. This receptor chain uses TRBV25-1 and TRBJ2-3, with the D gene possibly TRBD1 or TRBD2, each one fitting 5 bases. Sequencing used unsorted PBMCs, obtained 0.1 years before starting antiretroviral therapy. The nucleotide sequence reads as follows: TGTGCCAGCAGGGATAGCTGGGACCCTGGATTTACGCAGTATTTT. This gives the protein CASRDSWDPGFTQYF.